This TCR beta chain was identified during a study of blood T cell repertoires in COVID-19. Overall study: There were acute and convalescent COVID-19 samples, and they came from the United States, Italy and Spain. T cells, B-cell-depleted T cells, or PBMCs provided the cDNA or gDNA that served as material.

In this sample, this clone turned up a few times. In the authors' workflow: Amplification from reference gene primers served as the basis for estimated nucleated cell counts. TCRdb's table, derived via immunoSEQ multiplex PCR, lists solely in-frame clones and lacks some. V and J calls and clone size come straight from that table; D and trimming were deduced from the DNA. The data contain 150,000 to 200,000 clones, 86% of them singletons. The CDR3 has 12 residues. Trimming at V came to 3 bases and at J to 10 bases, leaving 1 base not matched to a gene. In germline, CDR1 is SEHNR, CDR2 FQNEAQ (reference sequence).

This TCR was sampled from a woman aged 25 to 45 with active or convalescent COVID-19. The chain carries TRBV7-9 and TRBJ2-1; the match to TRBD2 covers 9 bases. Material for sequencing was peripheral blood. CDR3 region: CASSLTSGEQFF. CDR3 coding DNA: TGTGCCAGCAGCTTGACTAGCGGCGAGCAGTTCTTC.